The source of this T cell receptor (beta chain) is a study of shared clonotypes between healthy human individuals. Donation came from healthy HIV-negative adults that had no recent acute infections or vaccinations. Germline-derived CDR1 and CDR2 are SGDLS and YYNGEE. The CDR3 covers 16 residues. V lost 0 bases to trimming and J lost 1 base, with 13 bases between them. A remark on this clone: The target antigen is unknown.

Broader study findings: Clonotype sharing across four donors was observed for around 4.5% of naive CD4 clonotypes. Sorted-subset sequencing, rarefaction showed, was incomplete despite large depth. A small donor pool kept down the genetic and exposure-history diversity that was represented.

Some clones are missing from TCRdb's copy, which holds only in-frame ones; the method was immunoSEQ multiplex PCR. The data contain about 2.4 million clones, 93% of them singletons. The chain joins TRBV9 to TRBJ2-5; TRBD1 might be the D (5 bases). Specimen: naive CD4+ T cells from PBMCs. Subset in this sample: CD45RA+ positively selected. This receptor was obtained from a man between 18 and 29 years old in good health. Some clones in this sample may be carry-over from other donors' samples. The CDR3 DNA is TGTGCCAGCAGCGTAGAGGGGTTGGGCAGCCAAGAGACCCAGTACTTC. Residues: CASSVEGLGSQETQYF. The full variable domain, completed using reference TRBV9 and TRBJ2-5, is DSGVTQTPKHLITATGQRVTLRCSPRSGDLSVYWYQQSLDQGLQFLIQYYNGEERAKGNILERFSAQQFPDLHSELNLSSLELGDSALYFCASSVEGLGSQETQYFGPGTRLLVL.